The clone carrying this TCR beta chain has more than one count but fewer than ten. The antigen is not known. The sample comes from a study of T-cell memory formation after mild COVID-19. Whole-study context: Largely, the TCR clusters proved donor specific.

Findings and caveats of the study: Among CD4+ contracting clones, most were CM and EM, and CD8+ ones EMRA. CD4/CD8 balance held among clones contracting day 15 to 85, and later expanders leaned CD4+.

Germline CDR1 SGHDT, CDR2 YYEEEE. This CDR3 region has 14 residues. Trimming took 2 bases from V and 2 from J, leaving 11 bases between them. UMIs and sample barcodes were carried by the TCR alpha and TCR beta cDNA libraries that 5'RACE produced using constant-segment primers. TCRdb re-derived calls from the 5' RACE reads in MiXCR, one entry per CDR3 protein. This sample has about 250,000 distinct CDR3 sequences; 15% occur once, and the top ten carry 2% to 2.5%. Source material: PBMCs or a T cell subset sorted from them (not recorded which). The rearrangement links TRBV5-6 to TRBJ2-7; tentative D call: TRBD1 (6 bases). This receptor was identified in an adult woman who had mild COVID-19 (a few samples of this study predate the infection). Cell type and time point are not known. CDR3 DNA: TGTGCCAGCAGCTTAGCCGGGACAACCTACGAGCAGTACTTC. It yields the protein CASSLAGTTYEQYF.